This TCR beta chain was found in a study of post-analysis software for immune sequencing data. Study information: Clinical courses comprised relapsing-remitting, secondary progressive and progressive-relapsing multiple sclerosis. General study results and limits: Relative to controls, patients with multiple sclerosis showed significantly lower normalized Chao1 diversity. F measure grouped same-batch samples tightly together. Among roughly five TRBV segments more frequent in patients than controls were TRBV5-6, TRBV5-1 and TRBV20-1.

The library was made from cDNA and included unique molecular identifiers. Yield was 450,000 to 650,000 cDNA molecules from about 1 to 10 million T cells. Via MiXCR, TCRdb re-called the PCR reads, giving one row per CDR3 protein. The sample carries about 460,000 distinct CDR3 sequences, approximately 46% recorded once. Trimming cost V 3 bases and J 8 bases, with 11 bases left between them. Germline V gives CDR1 LGHDT, CDR2 YNNKEL (reference sequence). The CDR3 runs 13 residues. Concerning this clonotype itself: What it binds is unknown.

Sequencing input: blood. The source is a girl aged 10 to 17 with multiple sclerosis. The chain recombines TRBV3-1 with TRBJ2-1, with D tentatively TRBD2 (5 bases). The CDR3 loop reads CASSHDGMDEQFF. CDR3 nucleotide sequence: TGTGCCAGCAGCCACGACGGGATGGATGAGCAGTTCTTC.